This T cell receptor beta chain was documented in a study of response to subunit inactivated influenza vaccine. With 2 bases removed from V and 5 bases from J, the gap between germline ends came to 9 bases. Germline CDR1 is KGHSH and CDR2 is LQKENI. This CDR3 region has 13 residues. This clonotype was detected many times. MiXCR, applied by TCRdb to the RT-PCR reads, yields one record per CDR3 protein. The sample records some 500,000 distinct CDR3 sequences, roughly 23% being singletons. The source material was CD4+ T cells sorted from PBMCs, sampled more than 4 days after vaccination. The chain carries TRBV18 and TRBJ2-5, with D maybe TRBD1 (5 bases). The sequence came from a man between 45 and 60 years old who received an inactivated influenza vaccine. Written as DNA, the CDR3 is TGTGCCAGCTCACCATCAGGGCAGGAGACCCAGTACTTC. Translated: CASSPSGQETQYF.